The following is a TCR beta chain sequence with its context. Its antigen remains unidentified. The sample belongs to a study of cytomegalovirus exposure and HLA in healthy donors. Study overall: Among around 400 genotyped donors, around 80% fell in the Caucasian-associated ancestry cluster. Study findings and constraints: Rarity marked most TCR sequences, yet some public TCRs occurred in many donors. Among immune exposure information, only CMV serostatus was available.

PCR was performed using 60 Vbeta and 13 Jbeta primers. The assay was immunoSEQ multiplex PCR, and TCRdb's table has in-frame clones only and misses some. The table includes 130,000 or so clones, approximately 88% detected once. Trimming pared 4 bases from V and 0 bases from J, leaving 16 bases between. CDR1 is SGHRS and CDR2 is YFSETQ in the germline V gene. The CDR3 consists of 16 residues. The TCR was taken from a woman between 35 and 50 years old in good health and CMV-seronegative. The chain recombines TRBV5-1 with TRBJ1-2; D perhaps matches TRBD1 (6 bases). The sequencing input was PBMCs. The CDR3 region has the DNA TGCGCCAGCAGCCCTGGGGGGGCAATTTCTAACTATGGCTACACCTTC. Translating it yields CASSPGGAISNYGYTF.